This TCR beta chain was found in a study of control samples from healthy donors and cancer patients. Trimming shortened V by 6 bases and J by 4 bases, and 15 bases separated the two germline ends. The CDR3 contains 14 residues. Germline loops: CDR1 SGHNT, CDR2 YYREEE (reference sequence). Some clones are missing from TCRdb's copy, which holds only in-frame ones; the method was immunoSEQ multiplex PCR. Of some 120,000 clones listed, around 90% are singletons. The sequenced sample was blood. V is TRBV5-4 and J is TRBJ2-3; maybe TRBD1 (6 bases). This TCR was sampled from a man between 45 and 60 years old in good health. The CDR3 reads CASNHRDTADTQYF. The CDR3 region has the DNA TGTGCCAGCAACCACCGGGACACCGCAGATACGCAGTATTTT.